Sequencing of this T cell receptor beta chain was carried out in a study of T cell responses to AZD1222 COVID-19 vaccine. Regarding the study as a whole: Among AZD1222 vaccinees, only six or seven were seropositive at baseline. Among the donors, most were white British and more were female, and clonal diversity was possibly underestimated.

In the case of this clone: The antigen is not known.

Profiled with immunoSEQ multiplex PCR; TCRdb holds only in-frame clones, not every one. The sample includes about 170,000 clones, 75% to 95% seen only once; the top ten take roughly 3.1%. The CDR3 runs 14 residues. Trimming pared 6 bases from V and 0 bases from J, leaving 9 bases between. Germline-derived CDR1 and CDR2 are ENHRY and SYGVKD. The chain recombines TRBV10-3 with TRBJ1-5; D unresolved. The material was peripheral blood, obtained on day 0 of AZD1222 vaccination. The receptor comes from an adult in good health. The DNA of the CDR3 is TGTGCCATCAGCGTCGACCATAGCAATCAGCCCCAGCATTTT. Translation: CAISVDHSNQPQHF.